This T cell receptor beta chain came from a study of control samples from healthy donors and cancer patients. Sequenced by immunoSEQ multiplex PCR; TCRdb stores in-frame clones only, minus some. The sample shows some 150,000 clones, around 95% of them seen only once. This CDR3 has 14 residues. V dropped 1 base and J dropped 1 base, with 8 bases sitting between them. Germline CDR1 reads SGHTS; CDR2 reads YDEGEE. The V and J genes are TRBV5-8 and TRBJ1-1; D is undetermined. Sequencing was done on a sample of blood. The sequence came from a woman aged 55-75 years in good health. DNA for the CDR3: TGTGCCAGCAGCTTGACATGGGGGAACACTGAAGCTTTCTTT. Its protein product is CASSLTWGNTEAFF.